This T cell receptor (beta chain) was obtained from a study of beta chain features in type 1 diabetes. The authors reverse transcribed all of the isolated RNA, so sequencing captured expressed TCRB transcripts. Clones were read by immunoSEQ multiplex PCR, and TCRdb kept only the in-frame ones, dropping some. The sample has hundreds of thousands of clones, around 28% seen once; the top ten hold roughly 0.066%. This CDR3 comprises 15 residues. V was shortened by 7 bases and J by 1 base, with 16 bases between the two germline ends. Germline values: CDR1 SGHTA, CDR2 FQGNSA. This clonotype was sampled from a man aged 18 to 29 in good health. Specimen: naive CD4+ T cells from blood. The rearrangement links TRBV7-2 to TRBJ2-5; D is uncertain. The CDR3 bases are TGTGCCAGCACCTTCAGGTTCCGTCTCCAAGAGACCCAGTACTTC. It codes for CASTFRFRLQETQYF.